A single sample gave rise to the 11 T cell receptor beta chains below, sequenced in a study of breast tumors, draining lymph nodes, adjacent tissues. Breast cancer patients provided tissue from their axillary draining lymph nodes. TCRdb analysed the multiplex PCR reads with MiXCR anew, one entry per CDR3 protein. The profile shows 150,000 to 250,000 distinct CDR3 sequences, 31% of them singletons. The source material was axillary lymph node tissue. The receptors shown here come from a female donor with breast cancer. Some clones in this sample may be carry-over from other donors' samples.

The gene calls are TRBV7-2 and TRBJ2-6; D unresolved. Germline V gene sequence: CDR1 SGHTA, CDR2 FQGNSA. The ends were cut back, 4 bases at V and 4 bases at J, with 8 bases in the middle. The CDR3 has 14 residues. The CDR3 sequence is CASSSSAGANVLTF. The CDR3 DNA is TGTGCCAGCAGCTCTTCTGCGGGGGCCAACGTCCTGACTTTC.

A few counts support this clonotype. This may be a read error, as it is one base from a much larger clone. This chain joins TRBV20-1 and TRBJ1-2; a possible D gene is TRBD1 (5 bases). Germline CDR1 reads DFQATT; CDR2 reads SNEGSKA (reference sequence). CDR3 length equals 12 residues. CDR3 residues: CSAIGRDYGSTF. For the CDR3, the DNA is TGCAGTGCTATCGGGAGGGACTATGGCTCCACCTTC.

This chain joins TRBV12-3 or TRBV12-4 and TRBJ1-2, with D maybe TRBD1 (5 bases). The CDR3 consists of 13 residues. Trimming removed 8 bases from V and 8 bases from J, with 18 bases in between. This chain's CDR3 is CASSGSREGGYTF. The CDR3 bases are TGTGCCAGCTCGGGCAGCAGGGAAGGAGGCTACACCTTC.

This clonotype has ten or more counts. The genes are TRBV6-6 and TRBJ2-7; TRBD2 matches 8 bases. The CDR3 length is 14 residues. The V segment lost 5 bases and the J segment 5 bases; nucleotides outside the gene matches: 8. Germline V gene lookup returns CDR1 MNHNY and CDR2 SVGAGI (reference sequence). CDR3 protein: CASSRGGGRDEQYF. Written as DNA, the CDR3 is TGTGCCAGCAGTAGGGGCGGGGGGCGCGACGAGCAGTACTTC.

This clonotype was counted ten times or more. The chain uses TRBV4-1 and TRBJ1-2; perhaps TRBD1 as D (5 bases). Germline lookup yields CDR1 MGHRA and CDR2 YSYEKL. V lost 1 base, J lost 1 base, and 10 bases lay in between. This CDR3 comprises 15 residues. The CDR3 DNA follows: TGCGCCAGCAGCCAAGTACGACAGCTTAACTATGGCTACACCTTC. Amino acid sequence: CASSQVRQLNYGYTF.

This clonotype showed up many times. V and J are TRBV5-8 and TRBJ1-6; D is ambiguous. Germline lookup yields CDR1 SGHTS and CDR2 YDEGEE. V shed 3 bases and J shed 5 bases, with 12 bases lying between them. The CDR3 length is 15 residues. The CDR3 coding sequence is TGTGCCAGCAGCTCTCCGGGTCCCGATAATTCACCCCTCCACTTT. Translation: CASSSPGPDNSPLHF. The full variable domain, rest sourced from reference TRBV5-8 and TRBJ1-6, is EAGVTQSPTHLIKTRGQQATLRCSPISGHTSVYWYQQALGLGLQFLLWYDEGEERNRGNFPPRFSGRQFPNYSSELNVNALELEDSALYLCASSSPGPDNSPLHFGNGTRLTVT.

In regard to this clonotype: No conserved phenylalanine or tryptophan ends this CDR3, so it is likely a read error. The DNA is omitted, as the CDR3 cannot be located on it reliably, and the CDR3 follows TCRdb's listing. The V gene is TRBV7-2, the J gene TRBJ2-2; the table names TRBD2, a call not compared with the DNA. CDR1 is SGHTA and CDR2 is FQGNSA in the germline V gene. The CDR3 totals 15 residues, both ends included. CDR3 region: CASSLTSGFTGELSL.

This clonotype was observed at least ten times. The chain is built from TRBV7-8 and TRBJ2-3; possibly TRBD1 for D (6 bases). The CDR3 is made up of 15 amino acids. CDR1 is SGHVS, CDR2 FQNEAQ, per germline. Trimming cost V 5 bases and J 1 base, with 13 bases left between them. The CDR3 here is CASSIRGWGTDTQYF. CDR3 bases: TGTGCCAGCAGCATCAGGGGTTGGGGCACAGATACGCAGTATTTT. The variable domain in full, completed from reference TRBV7-8 and TRBJ2-3, reads GAGVSQSPRYKVAKRGQDVALRCDPISGHVSLFWYQQALGQGPEFLTYFQNEAQLDKSGLPSDRFFAERPEGSVSTLKIQRTQQEDSAVYLCASSIRGWGTDTQYFGPGTRLTVL.

This chain uses TRBV20-1 with TRBJ2-5; tentatively, D is TRBD1 (6 bases). The CDR3 covers 13 residues. From germline, CDR1 is DFQATT and CDR2 SNEGSKA (reference sequence). V was pared by 3 bases and J by 5 bases, with 13 bases between. CDR3 in amino acids: CSASQQGHETQYF. CDR3 coding DNA: TGCAGTGCTAGTCAACAGGGACACGAGACCCAGTACTTC.

On this clonotype: With a much larger clone just one base away, this may be a read error. The V gene is TRBV6-1, the J gene TRBJ2-1, with D perhaps matching TRBD2 (5 bases). CDR1 is MNHNS and CDR2 is SASEGT in the germline V gene. Deletions cut 8 bases from V and 2 bases from J, with 7 bases between. The length of the CDR3 is 12 residues. The CDR3 loop reads CASGRAYNEQFF. The CDR3 nucleotides read TGTGCCAGCGGGCGGGCCTACAATGAGCAGTTCTTC.

This clonotype was found many times. The chain has TRBV6-1 and TRBJ1-6, with TRBD1 identical over 10 bases. The CDR3 runs to 16 residues. Germline V gene lookup returns CDR1 MNHNS and CDR2 SASEGT. V lost 6 bases to trimming and J lost 10 bases; unmatched junction nucleotides: 12. DNA for the CDR3: TGTGCCAGCAGCGCTTCGGACAGGGGGTCTGGCTCACCCCTCCACTTT. Amino acid sequence: CASSASDRGSGSPLHF.